This T cell receptor (beta chain) was captured by sequencing in a study of control samples from healthy donors and cancer patients. The assay was immunoSEQ multiplex PCR, and TCRdb's table has in-frame clones only and misses some. Here the sample spans about 180,000 clones, almost 90% being singletons. Germline-derived CDR1 and CDR2 are MGHDK and SYGVNS. The CDR3 has 13 residues. Trimming took 2 bases from V and 7 from J, leaving 12 bases between them. Sequencing input: blood. This sequence joins TRBV25-1 and TRBJ2-7, with a tentative D call TRBD1 (5 bases). This TCR was sampled from a woman aged 45-59 years in good health. CDR3 sequence reads: CASSEGPRGEQYF. CDR3 coding DNA: TGTGCCAGCAGTGAAGGACCTAGGGGAGAGCAGTACTTC.